The 5 T cell receptor beta chains in this list originate from one sample, sequenced in a study of T cell clonotyping in hematopoietic cell transplantation. Generated by immunoSEQ multiplex PCR, the TCRdb table keeps only in-frame clones and is missing some. The repertoire includes about 76,000 clones, almost 97% of them detected once, and 1.5% to 2% sits in the top ten. The time point here: recipient sample about 28 days before transplant, after cytoreduction. The material sequenced was peripheral blood mononuclear cells, taken before stem cell transplant. The receptors here all came from a woman aged 45-65 years with acute myeloid leukemia. Some clones in this sample may be carry-over from other donors' samples.

The chain links TRBV30 to TRBJ1-4; D might be TRBD1 (6 bases). The germline V and J ends were trimmed by 3 bases and 7 bases, with 18 bases remaining between them. There are 15 residues in the CDR3. CDR1 and CDR2 from the germline V gene are GTSNPN and SVGIG (reference sequence). The DNA of the CDR3 is TGTGCCTGGAGCCTAAGGACAGCCCGGGGTGAAAAACTGTTTTTT. This sequence encodes CAWSLRTARGEKLFF.

This sequence joins TRBV4-1 and TRBJ2-1, with a tentative D call TRBD1 (5 bases). Germline CDR1 is MGHRA and CDR2 is YSYEKL. The length of the CDR3 is 15 residues. With 4 bases removed from V and 2 bases from J, the gap between germline ends came to 12 bases. The CDR3, as DNA: TGCGCCAGCAGCCCCGAATTGGGGCCCTACAATGAGCAGTTCTTC. Protein: CASSPELGPYNEQFF.

The rearrangement uses TRBV5-1 and TRBJ2-4; D is ambiguous. The CDR3 length is 17 residues. Germline CDR1 and CDR2: SGHRS and YFSETQ. Trimming took off 0 bases at V and 0 bases at J, with 13 bases between the two ends. CDR3 residues: CASSLEGRDLAKNIQYF. In nucleotides, the CDR3 is TGCGCCAGCAGCTTGGAGGGCCGAGATCTAGCCAAAAACATTCAGTACTTC. Combining the CDR3 with reference TRBV5-1 and TRBJ2-4 gives the whole variable domain KAGVTQTPRYLIKTRGQQVTLSCSPISGHRSVSWYQQTPGQGLQFLFEYFSETQRNKGNFPGRFSGRQFSNSRSEMNVSTLELGDSALYLCASSLEGRDLAKNIQYFGAGTRLSVL.

The chain employs TRBV5-1 and TRBJ2-3; D perhaps matches TRBD2 (5 bases). CDR3 length: 17 amino acids. The V gene's germline CDR1 is SGHRS and CDR2 YFSETQ. Trimming stripped 0 bases from V and 1 base from J, with 15 bases between. The CDR3 sequence: CASSLGLSFSGTDTQYF. For the CDR3, the DNA is TGCGCCAGCAGCTTGGGGTTGAGTTTTAGCGGCACAGATACGCAGTATTTT.

The chain carries TRBV28 and TRBJ2-1; TRBD2 is a possible D gene (6 bases). This CDR3 contains 14 residues. CDR1 MDHEN and CDR2 SYDVKM come from the germline V gene. Trimming took off 5 bases at V and 7 bases at J, with 15 bases between the two ends. CDR3 in DNA: TGTGCCAGCAGTCACCGGGACTGGGGAAATGAGCAGTTCTTC. This translates into CASSHRDWGNEQFF.